These T cell receptor beta chains were read from a single sample in a study of blood T cell repertoires in COVID-19. Sequencing used immunoSEQ multiplex PCR; TCRdb keeps in-frame clones, though not all of them. Found here are about 230,000 clones, around 83% of them singletons; the top ten hold around 7%. Material for sequencing was peripheral blood. Receptor source: a woman in her 50s with acute or convalescent COVID-19. The CDR3 runs from the conserved cysteine through the conserved F or W. The order of the fields is V gene, J gene, D gene, clone size, CDR3 DNA, CDR3 protein. A D gene is named only where the DNA matches it firmly. Rows may omit the clone size; those that give it use once, few, many or a size class.

>TRBV4-3|TRBJ1-4|-|few
TGCGCCAGCAGCCAAGAAAGGACAGAGTACGAAAAACTGTTTTTT
CASSQERTEYEKLFF
>TRBV11-1|TRBJ2-3|TRBD2|once
TGTGCCAGCAGCCCCCGCAGCGGGGGCACAGATACGCAGTATTTT
CASSPRSGGTDTQYF
>TRBV5-1|TRBJ2-1|TRBD2|-
TGCGCCAGCAGCTCTCCGATGGGGACTAGCGGGACGGCGACCCGCAATGAGCAGTTCTTC
CASSSPMGTSGTATRNEQFF
>TRBV11-2|TRBJ1-1|TRBD1|once
TGTGCCAGCAGCTACGGACAGGGGGGCACTGAAGCTTTCTTT
CASSYGQGGTEAFF
>TRBV29-1|TRBJ1-2|TRBD1|-
TGCAGCGTTGAAGGGGGGGACAGTAGTGGCTACACCTTC
CSVEGGDSSGYTF
>TRBV28|TRBJ1-1|TRBD1|-
TGTGCCAGCAGTTTATGGGGACAGGGGGCTAACACTGAAGCTTTCTTT
CASSLWGQGANTEAFF
>TRBV19|TRBJ2-1|TRBD2|-
TGTGCCAGTAGGGGACTAGCGGGGTTAGAGCAGTTCTTC
CASRGLAGLEQFF
>TRBV25-1|TRBJ2-1|-|once
TGTGCCAGCAGTGCCTTTGGGGGAGGCGGCGATGAGCAGTTCTTC
CASSAFGGGGDEQFF
>TRBV5-1|TRBJ1-6|TRBD1|-
TGCGCCAGCAGCTGGGGAGACAGGGATTCACCCCTCCACTTT
CASSWGDRDSPLHF
>TRBV5-4|TRBJ1-4|TRBD1|-
TGTGCCAGCACAAATGGGACAGATAATGAAAAACTGTTTTTT
CASTNGTDNEKLFF
>TRBV5-1|TRBJ2-2|TRBD1|-
TGCGCCAGCAGCGACGGCAGGGGGCGGTCCACCGGGGAGCTGTTTTTT
CASSDGRGRSTGELFF
>TRBV3-1/TRBV3-2|TRBJ1-3|-|-
TGTGCCAGCAGCCAAGATCCAGGTGCCGGAAACACCATATATTTT
CASSQDPGAGNTIYF
>TRBV4-3|TRBJ1-6|TRBD1|few
TGCGCCAGCAGCCAAGGGTTACGGGACAGTTATAATTCACCCCTCCACTTT
CASSQGLRDSYNSPLHF
>TRBV2|TRBJ2-1|TRBD2|-
TGTGCCAGCAGCCCTTTCTCGACGGGGGAGGGCAATGAGCAGTTCTTC
CASSPFSTGEGNEQFF
>TRBV25-1|TRBJ1-6|-|-
TGTGCCAGCAGGGACAACTTGGCCGCTTCTTTCGGCCTCCTCCACTTT
CASRDNLAASFGLLHF
>TRBV28|TRBJ1-2|-|once
TGTGCCAGCAGTAAAACTTATAACTATGGCTACACCTTC
CASSKTYNYGYTF
>TRBV29-1|TRBJ1-2|-|-
TGCAGCGTTACAGACGACTATGGCTACACCTTC
CSVTDDYGYTF
>TRBV5-5|TRBJ1-5|TRBD1|few
TGTGCCAGCAGCTTATTAAGGGGGCGAGACAATCAGCCCCAGCATTTT
CASSLLRGRDNQPQHF
>TRBV6-5|TRBJ1-5|-|few
TGTGCCAGCAGATCCTTGGGGGGAGGTCAGCCCCAGCATTTT
CASRSLGGGQPQHF
>TRBV5-1|TRBJ2-5|-|-
TGCGCCAGCAGCTTGGCCGCGGGCAGAGCGCAAGAGACCCAGTACTTC
CASSLAAGRAQETQYF
>TRBV9|TRBJ2-5|TRBD2|-
TGTGCCAGCAGCGTAGGAGGCGGGGGGGAAGAGACCCAGTACTTC
CASSVGGGGEETQYF
>TRBV6-5|TRBJ1-2|-|-
TGTGCCACGACTAGGGGCTTACCCAGCTATGGCTACACCTTC
CATTRGLPSYGYTF
>TRBV5-4|TRBJ2-3|-|-
TGTGCCAGCAGCTTGGAGGGCAGGGGTGGGGATACGCAGTATTTT
CASSLEGRGGDTQYF
>TRBV5-1|TRBJ2-7|TRBD1|-
TGCGCCAGCAGCCACCTAAAGACAGGGAACTACGAGCAGTACTTC
CASSHLKTGNYEQYF
>TRBV10-3|TRBJ2-1|-|few
TGTGCCATCAGTGATCCGGGACTTAAAAGCTCCTACAATGAGCAGTTCTTC
CAISDPGLKSSYNEQFF
>TRBV1|TRBJ2-7|-|once
TGCACCAGCAGCCACCGGGACTCTTTTGCGACTAGCGGAGACTACGAGCAGTACTTC
CTSSHRDSFATSGDYEQYF
>TRBV2|TRBJ2-1|TRBD1|-
TGTGCCAGCAGCCAGGCGGGACAGGGGAGCAATGAGCAGTTCTTC
CASSQAGQGSNEQFF
>TRBV4-3|TRBJ1-1|-|-
TGCGCCAGCAGCCAACTCGGGAGGAACACTGAAGCTTTCTTT
CASSQLGRNTEAFF
>TRBV3-1/TRBV3-2|TRBJ2-1|-|-
TGTGCCAGCAGCCAATTGCGAGGCGAGCAGTTCTTC
CASSQLRGEQFF
>TRBV5-1|TRBJ1-6|TRBD1|-
TGCGCCAGCAGCTTGGAGGACAGGGATAATTCACCCCTCCACTTT
CASSLEDRDNSPLHF
>TRBV9|TRBJ2-7|TRBD1|-
TGTGCCAGCAGCGTAGGGATTTTAGGGGGACAGGCCTCCTACGAGCAGTACTTC
CASSVGILGGQASYEQYF
>TRBV5-6|TRBJ2-1|TRBD1|-
TGTGCCAGCAGCCAGGGGGCAGGGGTGGGCAATGAGCAGTTCTTC
CASSQGAGVGNEQFF
>TRBV7-9|TRBJ2-4|-|-
TGTGCCAGCAGCGTCGACAGGCAGATTGCCAAAAACATTCAGTACTTC
CASSVDRQIAKNIQYF
>TRBV19|TRBJ1-4|-|-
TGTGCCAGTAGTATCGGGCTTGGGGCTGGAAAACTGTTTTTT
CASSIGLGAGKLFF
>TRBV7-2|TRBJ2-2|-|-
TGTGCCAGCAGCTTTAGCGCTAGGGGGACCGGGGAGCTGTTTTTT
CASSFSARGTGELFF
>TRBV24-1|TRBJ1-5|-|-
TGTGCCACCAGTATACATAGCAATCAGCCCCAGCATTTT
CATSIHSNQPQHF
>TRBV15|TRBJ1-4|-|-
TGTGCCACTACGCGAGGGTATGCGACTAATGAAAAACTGTTTTTT
CATTRGYATNEKLFF
>TRBV18|TRBJ2-1|-|-
TGTGCCAGCTCACCAATCGTTATTAGCGGTAATGAGCAGTTCTTC
CASSPIVISGNEQFF
>TRBV28|TRBJ2-7|TRBD2|-
TGTGCCAGCAGTTCACAAGGGACTAGCGGGGGCCTGCAGTACTTC
CASSSQGTSGGLQYF
>TRBV11-3|TRBJ1-1|TRBD1|-
TGTGCCAGCAGCTTGATGGGGACAGGGCAGAACACTGAAGCTTTCTTT
CASSLMGTGQNTEAFF
>TRBV6-5|TRBJ1-3|-|-
TGTGCCAGCAGTTCCCCCGGGACTCCTCGCGACACCATATATTTT
CASSSPGTPRDTIYF
>TRBV18|TRBJ1-2|TRBD1|-
TGTGCCAGCTCACCCCGGGACAGGGTTTTTGGCTACACCTTC
CASSPRDRVFGYTF
>TRBV7-2|TRBJ1-6|-|once
TGTGCCAGCAGCACATCGAATCATTCACCCCTCCACTTT
CASSTSNHSPLHF
>TRBV28|TRBJ1-1|-|-
TGTGCCAGCAGAGAAGAATGGGGGGTTATGAACACTGAAGCTTTCTTT
CASREEWGVMNTEAFF
>TRBV7-6|TRBJ1-1|-|-
TGTGCCAGCAGCTTCGGGATGAACACTGAAGCTTTCTTT
CASSFGMNTEAFF
>TRBV24-1|TRBJ2-1|-|-
TGTGCCACCAGTGGAGGGTATGAGCAGTTCTTC
CATSGGYEQFF
>TRBV11-2|TRBJ1-5|-|-
TGTGCCAGCAGCCCTCGGGGAAATAGCAATCAGCCCCAGCATTTT
CASSPRGNSNQPQHF
>TRBV18|TRBJ2-7|-|-
TGTGCCAGCTCTATTAGTGGTGTCGAGCAGTACTTC
CASSISGVEQYF
>TRBV10-2|TRBJ2-5|-|-
TGCGCCAGCAGCCCTACTTTAGTGGAGACCCAGTACTTC
CASSPTLVETQYF
>TRBV2|TRBJ1-1|TRBD1|-
TGTGCCAGCAGTGCAAGACAGGGGGTGGGCTCTGAAGCTTTCTTT
CASSARQGVGSEAFF
>TRBV25-1|TRBJ2-2|-|-
TGTGCCAGCAGTGAATTTCACGGCAGGGGCGCGGACGGGGAGCTGTTTTTT
CASSEFHGRGADGELFF
>TRBV10-1|TRBJ2-2|-|-
TGCGCCAGCAGTGAGTCTCGCTGCGGGGGATCATCAGGGGCCACCGGGGAGCTGTTTTTT
CASSESRCGGSSGATGELFF
>TRBV7-8|TRBJ1-5|-|-
TGTGCCAGCAGCTCCGAACAAAGTAAACAGGGCCGGAGCAATCAGCCCCAGCATTTT
CASSSEQSKQGRSNQPQHF
>TRBV19|TRBJ1-3|-|-
TGTGCCAGCCACAACCCGGACATCTACTCTGGAAACACCATATATTTT
CASHNPDIYSGNTIYF
>TRBV25-1|TRBJ2-6|-|few
TGTGCCAGCGTGGGACAAACCGACTCTGGGGCCAACGTCCTGACTTTC
CASVGQTDSGANVLTF
>TRBV5-5|TRBJ1-1|-|many
TGTGCCAGCTGGAGGGAGGGTGAAGCTTTCTTT
CASWREGEAFF